This TCR beta chain was obtained from a study of blood T cell repertoires in COVID-19. This table comes from immunoSEQ multiplex PCR, and its TCRdb copy is limited to in-frame clones, with some not included. Counted here are under 200,000 clones, 87% occurring once; the ten biggest clones make up around 2.7%. The source is a man aged 40-55 years with active or convalescent COVID-19. Sequencing was done on a sample of peripheral blood.

The CDR3 bases are TGTGCCAGCAGTGAAGTCCCTTTTCAGCCCCAGCATTTT. Its protein is CASSEVPFQPQHF. V and J are TRBV6-1 and TRBJ1-5; D is uncertain. Deletions cut 1 base from V and 6 bases from J, with 7 bases between. Germline V CDR1 and CDR2: MNHNS, SASEGT. The CDR3 has 13 amino acids.